The source of this T cell receptor (beta chain) is a study of T cells in Graves' hyperthyroidism and ophthalmopathy. Study-wide context: Peripheral blood specimens were obtained at initial diagnosis, prior to any treatment. Study-wide points: Ophthalmopathy, which appeared later, was predicted by the model a median roughly 6.4 months before onset.

There were TCR beta CDR3 regions amplified from RNA transcripts. Carried out on the TCR CDR3, a first-round RT-PCR used the HTBI primer set. TCRdb re-derived calls from the multiplex PCR reads in MiXCR, one entry per CDR3 protein. The sample has approximately 300,000 distinct CDR3 sequences; roughly 17% are singletons. This clonotype was observed a handful of times. Its target is unknown. Graves' hyperthyroidism showing no ophthalmopathy progression within 18 months was considered stable. Exclusion criteria comprised uncontrolled infection, other autoimmune disease, pregnancy or lactation. The clonotype originates from a man younger than 40 with Graves' hyperthyroidism. Sequences were obtained from blood.

The CDR3, as DNA: TGCGCCTCGCGGACAGGGATCGTCCACGAGCAGTACTTC. It is translated as CASRTGIVHEQYF. The chain has TRBV10-2 and TRBJ2-7; 8 bases align to TRBD1. CDR3 size: 13 residues. CDR1 WSHSY and CDR2 SAAADI come from the germline V gene. Unmatched junction bases numbered 11, after V lost 11 bases and J lost 5 bases.